Below are 19 T cell receptor beta chains sequenced from a single sample in a study of tumor-infiltrating lymphocytes in primary liver carcinoma. Total RNA amounting to around 530 ng was the source from which TCR beta cDNA was made with a constant-region primer. Library construction for TCR beta comprised three nested multiplex PCR rounds performed with slightly modified ARM-PCR. The study ran its first two PCR rounds for roughly 11 cycles each, using TRBV1-TRBV30 forward primers and a C-beta reverse primer. TCRdb recomputed calls from the multiplex PCR reads with MiXCR, one row per CDR3 protein. The sample has some 46,000 distinct CDR3 sequences, roughly 77% seen once. Each 20-30 mg portion of unsorted bulk tissue served as the source for co-extraction of RNA and DNA. Sequencing was done on a sample of tumor-adjacent normal liver tissue. These receptor sequences come from a woman in her twenties or thirties with primary liver carcinoma and hepatitis B virus infection.

Worth noting for this clonotype: One end of the junction fails to match germline, which may point to a read error. The V gene is TRBV6-5, the J gene TRBJ2-1, with TRBD2 matching over 11 bases. CDR1 is MNHEY and CDR2 is SVGAGI in the germline V gene. This CDR3 region has 17 residues. The DNA for the CDR3 is TGTGCCAGCAGTTACAGAGGGACTAGCGGCTCCTACAATGAACAGCTCTTC. It is translated as CASSYRGTSGSYNEQLF.

This clonotype was recorded once. The V and J genes are TRBV12-3 or TRBV12-4 and TRBJ2-1, with a tentative D call TRBD2 (6 bases). Deletions cut 4 bases from V and 10 bases from J, with 23 bases between. The CDR3 sequence is 16 residues long. Here the CDR3 DNA reads TGTGCCAGCAGTTCCTTCAGACTAGTGGGAGGTCAGGAGCAGTTCTTC. It yields the protein CASSSFRLVGGQEQFF.

This clonotype has only a few counts. The rearrangement joins TRBV11-1 to TRBJ2-5, with 8 nucleotides matching TRBD1. Germline CDR1 SGHAT, CDR2 FQDESV (reference sequence). The CDR3 runs to 14 residues. The ends lost 3 bases at V and 7 bases at J; junction bases unmatched: 7. CDR3 sequence (DNA): TGTGCCAGCAGCTTGGCAGGGGGCTCTGGGACCCAGTACTTC. Its protein product is CASSLAGGSGTQYF.

For this clonotype: The conserved final phenylalanine or tryptophan is absent from the CDR3, which likely points to a read error. The chain recombines TRBV11-2 with TRBJ1-2; 8 positions match TRBD1. The CDR3 loop spans 15 amino acids. From germline, CDR1 is SGHAT and CDR2 FQNNGV. The CDR3 here is CALSRRGRGDYVYTI. The CDR3 DNA follows: TGTGCCCTCAGCCGCAGGGGGCGCGGGGACTATGTCTACACCATC.

A remark on this clonotype: One end of the junction fails to match germline, which may point to a read error. The chain has TRBV11-3 and TRBJ1-1; no clear D gene. Germline CDR1 reads SGHNT; CDR2 reads YENEEA. The CDR3 covers 12 residues. CDR3 loop: CASSHTWSEASF. The CDR3 DNA reads TGTGCCAGCAGTCATACATGGTCTGAAGCTTCCTTT.

The rearrangement links TRBV29-1 to TRBJ1-2, with a weak D call TRBD1 (5 bases). Germline CDR1 and CDR2: SQVTM and ANQGSEA. V lost 4 bases to trimming and J lost 13 bases, with 25 bases between them. This CDR3 comprises 14 residues. The CDR3 DNA reads as TGCAGCGTTGCCGGCCGGGGGAGTCGAGATGGGTTCACCTTC. The encoded protein is CSVAGRGSRDGFTF.

The V and J genes are TRBV12-3 or TRBV12-4 and TRBJ2-7; D perhaps matches TRBD2 (7 bases). CDR3 length: 17 amino acids. V was shortened by 5 bases and J by 9 bases, with 29 bases between the two germline ends. CDR3 DNA sequence: TGTGCCAGCAGTCTATCAGGGACTATCTGGACAGTTTTCGTGCAGTACTTC. Translation: CASSLSGTIWTVFVQYF.

This chain joins TRBV11-3 and TRBJ2-7, with 7 bases fitting TRBD1. Trimming took 9 bases from V and 5 from J; bases not matched to a gene: 19. The CDR3 is 16 residues long. CDR1 and CDR2 (germline): SGHNT, YENEEA. DNA of the CDR3: TGTGCCAGTAGCAGGTGGATAGGGACAGTCGTCCACGAGCAGTACTTC. This codes for CASSRWIGTVVHEQYF.

J is TRBJ2-2 and V is TRBV4-3; D is unclear. From germline, CDR1 is LGHNA and CDR2 YSLEER. V was cut by 0 bases and J by 8 bases, with 13 bases left in between. The CDR3 totals 15 residues. The CDR3 region has the DNA TGCGCCAGCAGCCAAGAACTGCGTGGCACTGGGGAGCTGTTTTTT. Translating it yields CASSQELRGTGELFF.

Remarks on this clonotype: Since no conserved phenylalanine or tryptophan closes the CDR3, a read error is the likely cause. V usage is TRBV12-3 or TRBV12-4 and J usage is TRBJ2-5; D is ambiguous. This CDR3 is built from 14 residues. Trimming pared 7 bases from V and 7 bases from J, leaving 19 bases between. The CDR3 bases are TGTGCCAGCACTTACTTCGGCAGTTATGTGACCCAGTACTCC. Encoded protein: CASTYFGSYVTQYS.

Comments on this clonotype: A much larger clone differs from this one at a single base, so this may be a read error. The V gene is TRBV6-4, the J gene TRBJ1-5; no reliable D call. In germline, CDR1 is MRHNA, CDR2 SNTAGT. The CDR3 sequence is 12 residues long. The CDR3 coding sequence is TGTGCCGGCAGTCCGACGGATCAGCCCCAGCATTTT. Its protein product is CAGSPTDQPQHF.

The chain employs TRBV5-5 and TRBJ2-3, with D perhaps matching TRBD1 or TRBD2 (5 bases each). Trimming took off 2 bases at V and 9 bases at J, with 19 bases between the two ends. The germline V gene encodes CDR1 SGHKS and CDR2 YYEKEE (reference sequence). The CDR3 length is 15 residues. The chain's CDR3 is CASSLWDAARETQYF. The CDR3 DNA reads as TGTGCCAGCAGCTTATGGGACGCAGCCCGAGAGACGCAGTATTTT.

V and J are TRBV13 and TRBJ1-5; perhaps TRBD1 as D (5 bases). Between the trimmed V and J ends, which lost 0 bases and 9 bases, there was a span of 12 bases. The CDR3 has 14 amino acids. The germline CDR1 and CDR2 sequences are PRHDT and FYEKMQ (reference sequence). The CDR3 protein is CASSLGGDSRPQHF. Written as DNA, the CDR3 is TGTGCCAGCAGCTTAGGTGGAGACAGTCGGCCCCAGCATTTT.

Worth noting for this clonotype: At one end, the junction sequence differs from germline, possibly due to a read error. The genes are TRBV6-2 or TRBV6-3 and TRBJ2-7; no reliable D call. Germline-derived CDR1 and CDR2 are MNHEY and SVGEGT. The CDR3 has 14 amino acids. CDR3 amino acids: CASSDETATYEKYF. DNA for the CDR3: TGTGCCAGCAGCGACGAGACGGCAACATACGAGAAGTACTTC.

The chain couples TRBV6-1 to TRBJ2-3; 10 nucleotides agree with TRBD2. Germline-derived CDR1 and CDR2 are MNHNS and SASEGT. V shed 11 bases and J 4 bases; nucleotides not matched to a gene: 15. The CDR3 length is 16 residues. CDR3 in DNA: TGTGCCCGGAGTGGAAGGATAGCGGGAGGAGCAGATACGCAGTATTTT. The encoded protein is CARSGRIAGGADTQYF.

This clonotype is deemed medium-sized. This chain's CDR3 is CASSGDYPRDEQFF. The CDR3 region has the DNA TGTGCCAGCAGTGGGGACTACCCTAGGGATGAGCAGTTCTTC. The J gene is TRBJ2-1, the V gene TRBV6-1; 7 bases are a match to TRBD2. J lost 8 bases, V lost 4 bases, and 8 bases had no gene match. The germline V gene has CDR1 MNHNS and CDR2 SASEGT. This CDR3 has 14 amino acids.

Points on this clonotype: Its ends do not fully match the called genes, so a read error is possible. J is TRBJ2-1 and V is TRBV4-2, with a possible D match to TRBD2 (5 bases). The CDR3 loop spans 16 amino acids. In germline, CDR1 is LGHNA, CDR2 YNFKEQ. Written as DNA, the CDR3 is TGTGCCAGCAGCCAAGAGGGCGGGTGGCCCTACAATGAGCAGTTCTTT. This codes for CASSQEGGWPYNEQFF.

A remark on this clonotype: The junction differs from germline at one of its ends, possibly a read error. The J gene is TRBJ1-2, the V gene TRBV30, with TRBD1 as a possible D gene (5 bases). The CDR3 loop spans 15 amino acids. CDR1 GTSNPN and CDR2 SVGIG come from the germline V gene (reference sequence). CDR3 in DNA: TGTGCCTGGAGTATGCCTACAAGGGGAGGCTATGGATACACCTTC. The encoded protein is CAWSMPTRGGYGYTF.

This clonotype was detected only a few times. This CDR3 is missing its conserved last phenylalanine or tryptophan, likely due to a read error. The limits of the CDR3 on the DNA are not certain, so only TCRdb's listed CDR3 is given. The chain recombines TRBV12-3 or TRBV12-4 with TRBJ2-5; the DNA was not used to check the table's D call, TRBD1. The CDR3 region is 15 residues in length, termini included. CDR3 residues: CASSTCPGSEETRYL.